This T cell receptor beta chain appears in the sequencing data of a study of T cells after yellow fever vaccination. Across the study: Low-cell-number fractions were prepared with SMART-Seq v4 Ultra Low Input. General study results and limits: Reappearance after the booster was observed for most primary-vaccination clones (around 95% CD4, around 90% CD8). It was a weaker secondary response, yet one that peaked faster, at day 5 versus 15.

Per germline, CDR1 SEHNR and CDR2 FQNEAQ (reference sequence). Trimming cost V 4 bases and J 5 bases, with 12 bases left between them. CDR3 size: 13 residues. TCR cDNA, made by 5'RACE template switching, carried an added universal primer site and UMIs. TCRdb re-called the 5' RACE reads through MiXCR, storing one row per CDR3 protein. The sample gives approximately 610,000 distinct CDR3 sequences, less than 20% of which show up once; 15% to 20% is in the top ten. As for this clonotype: Its target is unknown.

This chain uses TRBV7-9 with TRBJ2-7, with no clear D. This material consisted of PBMCs, taken about 5 days after the first yellow fever vaccination. The TCR was taken from a man younger than 35 who received the YFV17D yellow fever vaccine. The CDR3 DNA reads as TGTGCCAGCAGCTCGGAGATGCTTCACGAGCAGTACTTC. As protein: CASSSEMLHEQYF. The whole variable domain, remainder taken from reference TRBV7-9 and TRBJ2-7, is DTGVSQNPRHKITKRGQNVTFRCDPISEHNRLYWYRQTLGQGPEFLTYFQNEAQLEKSRLLSDRFSAERPKGSFSTLEIQRTEQGDSAMYLCASSSEMLHEQYFGPGTRLTVT.